This T cell receptor beta chain was recorded in a study of somatic mutations in cytotoxic T cells in rheumatoid arthritis. Germline V lookup: CDR1 SGHDT, CDR2 YYEEEE. Trimming removed 2 bases at V and 1 base at J, with 16 bases between. The length of the CDR3 is 17 residues. Findings and caveats of the study: Unlike healthy controls, rheumatoid arthritis patients had CD8+ clonality that increased with age. For CD8+ T-cell clonality, rheumatoid arthritis patients and age-matched healthy controls did not differ significantly.

Purity of the CD4+ and CD8+ cells, isolated by positive magnetic bead selection, was checked by flow cytometry. Some clones are missing from TCRdb's copy, which holds only in-frame ones; the method was immunoSEQ multiplex PCR. Of roughly 13,000 clones listed, approximately 69% are singletons. Turning to this clone: The target antigen is unknown.

The gene calls are TRBV5-6 and TRBJ1-5; D may be TRBD1 (5 bases). Sequencing was performed on CD8+ T cells sorted from blood. This receptor was identified in an adult with rheumatoid arthritis. The CDR3 region is CASSLGTSLVSNQPQHF. DNA for the CDR3: TGTGCCAGCAGCTTAGGGACTTCTCTGGTCAGCAATCAGCCCCAGCATTTT.